These 25 T cell receptor beta chains were sequenced from one sample in a study of CD8+CD57+ T cells in acquired aplastic anemia. CD8+CD57+ cell expansion, shown by flow cytometry, had occurred in the patients selected for sequencing. For CDR3 and TCR beta VDJ profiling, genomic DNA was the template used. TCRdb independently ran MiXCR on the reads; one entry per CDR3 protein. The sample has around 500,000 distinct CDR3 sequences, around 33% seen once. Sample: sorted CD4+, CD8+, or CD8+CD57+ T cells (not recorded which) from PBMCs. The origin of the receptors is a human donor with aplastic anemia.

Ten or more counts support this clonotype. The rearrangement joins TRBV24-1 to TRBJ1-5, with D unclear. Trimming pared 1 base from V and 5 bases from J, leaving 8 bases between. This CDR3 has 14 amino acids. From germline, CDR1 is KGHDR and CDR2 SFDVKD. CDR3 DNA: TGTGCCACCAGTGATTTCCAACACTATCAGCCCCAGCATTTT. Translated: CATSDFQHYQPQHF.

This clonotype was seen a handful of times. V usage is TRBV11-2 and J usage is TRBJ2-1; D uncertain. V lost 5 bases to trimming and J lost 5 bases, with 7 bases between them. CDR1 is SGHAT and CDR2 is FQNNGV in the germline V gene. The CDR3 totals 12 residues. CDR3 protein: CASSRTHNEQFF. The CDR3 coding sequence is TGTGCCAGCAGCCGGACCCACAATGAGCAGTTCTTC. The entire variable domain, with the rest obtained from reference TRBV11-2 and TRBJ2-1, is as follows: EAGVAQSPRYKIIEKRQSVAFWCNPISGHATLYWYQQILGQGPKLLIQFQNNGVVDDSQLPKDRFSAERLKGVDSTLKIQPAKLEDSAVYLCASSRTHNEQFFGPGTRLTVL.

This rearrangement joins TRBV4-1 to TRBJ1-2, with a weak D call TRBD1 (5 bases). There are 16 residues in the CDR3. V lost 0 bases and J 4 bases, leaving 15 bases between the germline ends. From germline, CDR1 is MGHRA and CDR2 YSYEKL. The CDR3 loop is CASSQEGTGSPYGYTF. In DNA, the CDR3 is TGCGCCAGCAGCCAAGAAGGGACGGGGTCCCCCTATGGCTACACCTTC.

This clonotype was seen only a few times. This chain joins TRBV14 and TRBJ1-4, with D maybe TRBD1 (5 bases). This CDR3 is built from 14 residues. The germline CDR1 and CDR2 sequences are SGHDN and FVKESK. Trimming shortened V by 6 bases and J by 2 bases, and 10 bases separated the two germline ends. CDR3 residues: CASSRDSTNEKLFF. CDR3 coding DNA: TGTGCCAGCAGTCGCGACAGCACTAATGAAAAACTGTTTTTT.

This chain links TRBV4-1 with TRBJ2-1; tentatively, D is TRBD2 (5 bases). Trimming took off 0 bases at V and 15 bases at J, with 18 bases between the two ends. The CDR3 extends over 14 amino acids. Germline values: CDR1 MGHRA, CDR2 YSYEKL. As DNA, the CDR3 is TGCGCCAGCAGCCAAGATACGAGGGTCAGGTTACCGTTCTTC. This encodes CASSQDTRVRLPFF.

A few counts support this clonotype. The V gene is TRBV19, the J gene TRBJ2-1; the match to TRBD2 covers 8 bases. Germline V lookup: CDR1 LNHDA, CDR2 SQIVND (reference sequence). This CDR3 has 15 amino acids. Trimming removed 7 bases from V and 6 bases from J; junction bases left unmatched: 11. CDR3 in DNA: TGTGCCAGTAAGGGGCCGGGAGGGCCGACCAATGAGCAGTTCTTC. Encoded protein: CASKGPGGPTNEQFF.

This sequence joins TRBV5-1 and TRBJ2-6; a weak D match, TRBD2 (6 bases). CDR3 length: 20 amino acids. CDR1 and CDR2 (germline): SGHRS, YFSETQ. V lost 4 bases and J lost 4, with 27 bases in between. CDR3 coding DNA: TGCGCCAGCAGCCCGTGGGACTCGTCGGCCAGGGTGACCGGGGCCAACGTCCTGACTTTC. Its protein is CASSPWDSSARVTGANVLTF.

This clonotype has ten or more counts. The rearrangement links TRBV7-2 to TRBJ1-2; the match to TRBD1 covers 9 bases. CDR1 and CDR2 from the germline V gene are SGHTA and FQGNSA. The V segment lost 5 bases and the J segment 7 bases; nucleotides outside the gene matches: 8. The CDR3 runs 14 residues. The CDR3 reads CASSEQGASGGYTF. Here the CDR3 DNA reads TGTGCCAGCAGCGAACAGGGGGCGAGCGGTGGCTACACCTTC.

The genes are TRBV25-1 and TRBJ2-7; 7 bases fit TRBD1. CDR1 and CDR2 from the germline V gene are MGHDK and SYGVNS. The CDR3 is made up of 12 amino acids. J was trimmed by 11 bases and V by 7 bases; bases with no gene match: 11. Here the CDR3 DNA reads TGTGCCAGCACTCGGACAGGTCCGATGGAGTACTTC. Residues: CASTRTGPMEYF.

The rearrangement uses TRBV5-1 and TRBJ1-6; a possible D gene is TRBD1 (5 bases). Trimming cost V 2 bases and J 2 bases, with 14 bases left between them. Germline V gives CDR1 SGHRS, CDR2 YFSETQ. CDR3 length: 17 residues. As DNA, the CDR3 is TGCGCCAGCAGCTTTGGAGGGGCCCCTACCTATAATTCACCCCTCCACTTT. Its translation is CASSFGGAPTYNSPLHF.

Many counts were recorded for this clonotype. This chain uses TRBV10-2 with TRBJ2-7; possible D gene TRBD1, 5 bases. With 4 bases removed from V and 2 bases from J, the gap between germline ends came to 9 bases. This CDR3 region has 13 residues. Germline CDR1 WSHSY, CDR2 SAAADI. This CDR3 reads CASSAQGPYEQYF. The CDR3, as DNA: TGCGCCAGCAGTGCCCAGGGCCCCTACGAGCAGTACTTC.

The chain is built from TRBV30 and TRBJ2-7; no firm D call. Looked up from germline, CDR1 is GTSNPN and CDR2 is SVGIG (reference sequence). Trimming shortened V by 4 bases and J by 1 base, and 8 bases separated the two germline ends. This CDR3 has 12 amino acids. Here the CDR3 reads CAWNLGSYEQYF. As DNA, the CDR3 is TGTGCCTGGAATCTGGGATCCTACGAGCAGTACTTC.

This clonotype showed up many times. The chain couples TRBV2 to TRBJ1-2; D might be TRBD1 (6 bases). This CDR3 is built from 13 residues. Germline lookup yields CDR1 SNHLY and CDR2 FYNNEI. V lost 9 bases and J lost 8, with 19 bases in between. Written as DNA, the CDR3 is TGTGCCAGGAGGGAACCAGGGGTTGCCGGCTACACCTTC. This gives the protein CARREPGVAGYTF. Together with reference TRBV2 and TRBJ1-2, the CDR3 gives the full variable domain: EPEVTQTPSHQVTQMGQEVILRCVPISNHLYFYWYRQILGQKVEFLVSFYNNEISEKSEIFDDQFSVERPDGSNFTLKIRSTKLEDSAMYFCARREPGVAGYTFGSGTRLTVV.

There are many counts of this clonotype. The chain joins TRBV19 to TRBJ1-4; 8 bases align to TRBD1. Germline V gene lookup returns CDR1 LNHDA and CDR2 SQIVND (reference sequence). Trimming took 9 bases from V and 8 from J; bases not matched to a gene: 11. The CDR3 contains 14 residues. CDR3: CASRQTGGGEKLFF. In nucleotides, the CDR3 is TGTGCCAGCCGACAAACAGGGGGAGGCGAAAAACTGTTTTTT. Together with reference TRBV19 and TRBJ1-4, the CDR3 gives the full variable domain: DGGITQSPKYLFRKEGQNVTLSCEQNLNHDAMYWYRQDPGQGLRLIYYSQIVNDFQKGDIAEGYSVSREKKESFPLTVTSAQKNPTAFYLCASRQTGGGEKLFFGSGTQLSVL.

The chain employs TRBV20-1 and TRBJ1-4; D is uncertain. Trimming pared 6 bases from V and 2 bases from J, leaving 16 bases between. The germline CDR1 and CDR2 sequences are DFQATT and SNEGSKA (reference sequence). This CDR3 spans 15 amino acids. The CDR3 is CSARRGVTTNEKLFF. Written as DNA, the CDR3 is TGCAGTGCGCGACGTGGGGTGACCACTAATGAAAAACTGTTTTTT.

The rearrangement joins TRBV27 to TRBJ2-7, with TRBD1 matching over 7 bases. This CDR3 has 14 residues. Germline lookup yields CDR1 MNHEY and CDR2 SMNVEV (reference sequence). V was pared by 6 bases and J by 2 bases, with 7 bases of the junction left unmatched. The DNA for the CDR3 is TGTGCCAGCAGCCCGGACAGGAGCACCTACGAGCAGTACTTC. Protein: CASSPDRSTYEQYF.

This clonotype was detected only a few times. This chain uses TRBV20-1 with TRBJ2-7; 8 bases fit TRBD2. This CDR3 spans 14 amino acids. With V trimmed by 1 base and J by 3 bases, 5 bases remained unmatched. In germline, CDR1 is DFQATT, CDR2 SNEGSKA (reference sequence). The CDR3: CSARAAGARYEQYF. The CDR3 bases are TGCAGTGCTAGAGCAGCGGGAGCGCGCTACGAGCAGTACTTC.

This clonotype showed up many times. The J gene is TRBJ1-5, the V gene TRBV12-3 or TRBV12-4, with D tentatively TRBD1 (5 bases). V lost 3 bases, J lost 7 bases, and 13 bases lay in between. This CDR3 is built from 14 residues. The CDR3 coding sequence is TGTGCCAGCAGTTTTAGGGACGGGGGACAGCCCCAGCATTTT. Its translation: CASSFRDGGQPQHF.

V and J are TRBV2 and TRBJ1-5; perhaps TRBD1 as D (6 bases). This CDR3 has 13 amino acids. CDR1 is SNHLY, CDR2 FYNNEI, per germline. V lost 6 bases and J 6 bases, leaving 12 bases between the germline ends. The CDR3 here is CASSLGASQPQHF. The CDR3 DNA reads TGTGCCAGCAGCCTGGGGGCGAGTCAGCCCCAGCATTTT.

This clonotype was observed at least ten times. The rearrangement uses TRBV7-2 and TRBJ2-7, with 8 bases identical to TRBD2. Germline assignment: CDR1 SGHTA and CDR2 FQGNSA. J was trimmed by 4 bases and V by 6 bases; bases with no gene match: 5. This CDR3 is built from 13 residues. Here the CDR3 reads CASSSGGLYEQYF. CDR3 nucleotides: TGTGCCAGCAGTTCGGGGGGGCTGTACGAGCAGTACTTC.

This clonotype was detected ten times or more. V usage is TRBV10-1 and J usage is TRBJ1-4; D remains unclear. V was pared by 2 bases and J by 7 bases, with 11 bases between. Per germline, CDR1 WNHNN and CDR2 SYGVQD (reference sequence). CDR3 size: 14 residues. Written as DNA, the CDR3 is TGCGCCAGCAGTGAGGGGGAGGGCGGTGAAAAACTGTTTTTT. It codes for CASSEGEGGEKLFF.

There are many counts of this clonotype. This sequence joins TRBV12-3 or TRBV12-4 and TRBJ1-6, with unresolved D. The V end lost 0 bases, the J end lost 11 bases, and 8 bases lay between the germline ends. This CDR3 comprises 13 residues. CDR3 DNA sequence: TGTGCCAGCAGTTTAGCGGCAGAAACACCCCTCCACTTT. Its translation is CASSLAAETPLHF.

This clonotype was seen many times. The chain employs TRBV7-9 and TRBJ2-7, with 8 bases fitting TRBD1. V was pared by 5 bases and J by 5 bases, with 11 bases of the junction left unmatched. This CDR3 region has 15 residues. Germline V CDR1 and CDR2: SEHNR, FQNEAQ (reference sequence). Here the CDR3 reads CASSPWGAGGNEQYF. CDR3 DNA sequence: TGTGCCAGCAGCCCTTGGGGAGCAGGGGGCAACGAGCAGTACTTC.

This clonotype has a count of ten or more. V gene TRBV5-1 combines with J gene TRBJ2-7; D might be TRBD1 (5 bases). Trimming stripped 4 bases from V and 3 bases from J, with 8 bases between. The length of the CDR3 is 12 residues. The germline gives CDR1 SGHRS, CDR2 YFSETQ. The CDR3, as DNA: TGCGCCAGCAGCGTTGGACACTACGAGCAGTACTTC. Protein: CASSVGHYEQYF.

This clonotype turned up a few times. Sequence at one end of the junction differs from germline and may be a read error. This rearrangement joins TRBV20-1 to TRBJ2-3, with 8 bases aligning to TRBD2. CDR1 DFQATT and CDR2 SNEGSKA come from the germline V gene (reference sequence). This CDR3 region has 15 residues. The CDR3 here is CSAAMPAGETGTQYF. CDR3 nucleotide sequence: TGCAGTGCTGCGATGCCAGCGGGAGAGACAGGTACGCAGTATTTT.